Listed below are T cell receptor beta chains from one sample, sequenced in a study of cytomegalovirus exposure and HLA in healthy donors. TCRdb's table, derived via immunoSEQ multiplex PCR, lists solely in-frame clones and lacks some. The sample lists roughly 82,000 clones, around 70% seen once, with roughly 11% in the top ten. Input material: PBMCs. The receptor set was obtained from a woman between 35 and 50 years old in good health and CMV-seropositive. Both conserved end residues are part of each CDR3.

J gene: TRBJ1-1
V gene: TRBV5-6
CDR3 protein: CASSSKLRGGRAEAFF

J gene: TRBJ1-2
V gene: TRBV19
CDR3 protein: CASSTTGADVYGYTF

J gene: TRBJ2-7
V gene: TRBV2
CDR3 protein: CASKWYGGQGTYEQYF

J gene: TRBJ2-5
V gene: TRBV9
CDR3 protein: CASSVGGGETQYF

J gene: TRBJ2-3
V gene: TRBV18
CDR3 protein: CASSLGQGGTTDTQYF

J gene: TRBJ1-5
V gene: TRBV2
CDR3 protein: CASRGQLSNQPQHF

J gene: TRBJ2-4
V gene: TRBV5-1
CDR3 protein: CASRDRGRSGNIQYF

J gene: TRBJ1-4
V gene: TRBV7-2
CDR3 protein: CASSVDYAAELFF

J gene: TRBJ1-5
V gene: TRBV2
CDR3 protein: CASSERDRPNQPQHF

J gene: TRBJ2-7
V gene: TRBV15
CDR3 protein: CATSRDSFGTGLGEQYF

J gene: TRBJ1-4
V gene: TRBV27
CDR3 protein: CASSLFLNEKLFF

J gene: TRBJ1-2
V gene: TRBV27
CDR3 protein: CASSDQGARGYTF

J gene: TRBJ2-1
V gene: TRBV5-1
CDR3 protein: CASRPDTDSYNEQFF

J gene: TRBJ2-7
V gene: TRBV7-3
CDR3 protein: CASSSQSGGPHEQYF

J gene: TRBJ1-1
V gene: TRBV5-1
CDR3 protein: CASGFQGGTEAFF

J gene: TRBJ1-1
V gene: TRBV14
CDR3 protein: CASSPDRVGLGTEAFF

J gene: TRBJ1-3
V gene: TRBV19
CDR3 protein: CASLAGHSGNTIYF

J gene: TRBJ2-2
V gene: TRBV10-1
CDR3 protein: CASSASGRTGELFF

J gene: TRBJ2-5
V gene: TRBV7-2
CDR3 protein: CASSSYQETQYF

J gene: TRBJ1-2
V gene: TRBV2
CDR3 protein: CASTDLTVSGLDYTF

J gene: TRBJ2-7
V gene: TRBV29-1
CDR3 protein: CSVSGGSYEQYF

J gene: TRBJ2-1
V gene: TRBV5-1
CDR3 protein: CASSFPKGIGDEQFF

J gene: TRBJ2-3
V gene: TRBV27
CDR3 protein: CASRRQGALDTQYF

J gene: TRBJ2-5
V gene: TRBV4-1
CDR3 protein: CASSQETRVTQYF

J gene: TRBJ1-2
V gene: TRBV7-2
CDR3 protein: CASSLSTEHYGYTF

J gene: TRBJ2-7
V gene: TRBV28
CDR3 protein: CASSSVEQYF

J gene: TRBJ2-3
V gene: TRBV5-1
CDR3 protein: CASIPKSGQTRTQSTDTQYF

J gene: TRBJ1-2
V gene: TRBV30
CDR3 protein: CAWSGQGANYGYTF

J gene: TRBJ2-1
V gene: TRBV30
CDR3 protein: CAWRGQGEQFF

J gene: TRBJ1-6
V gene: TRBV28
CDR3 protein: CASSKRTGVSNSPLHF

J gene: TRBJ1-2
V gene: TRBV30
CDR3 protein: CACSRDRVFGYTF

J gene: TRBJ2-7
V gene: TRBV27
CDR3 protein: CASSSLPGTGDEQYF

J gene: TRBJ1-2
V gene: TRBV14
CDR3 protein: CASSQVLAAVDGYTF

J gene: TRBJ2-1
V gene: TRBV29-1
CDR3 protein: CSVEGARGLRQGYSSYNEQFF

J gene: TRBJ1-3
V gene: TRBV5-6
CDR3 protein: CASKDRGNAGNTIYF

J gene: TRBJ2-1
V gene: TRBV9
CDR3 protein: CASSVQLAGGNNEQFF

J gene: TRBJ2-2
V gene: TRBV5-6
CDR3 protein: CASNQGGAGELFF

J gene: TRBJ1-1
V gene: TRBV19
CDR3 protein: CASSDRANTEAFF

J gene: TRBJ2-1
V gene: TRBV18
CDR3 protein: CASSPGLAGGYEQFF

J gene: TRBJ1-2
V gene: TRBV30
CDR3 protein: CAWSLQGGGYTF

J gene: TRBJ2-2
V gene: TRBV30
CDR3 protein: CAWSPAIRDKGAGELFF

J gene: TRBJ2-2
V gene: TRBV6-5
CDR3 protein: CASSLGLAGELFF

J gene: TRBJ2-5
V gene: TRBV9
CDR3 protein: CASSGGQQETQYF

J gene: TRBJ2-3
V gene: TRBV5-1
CDR3 protein: CASSRGTSGVIDTQYF

J gene: TRBJ1-1
V gene: TRBV4-2
CDR3 protein: CASSHNPPPGTGGTEAFF

J gene: TRBJ1-5
V gene: TRBV30
CDR3 protein: CAWTGQGNQPQHF

J gene: TRBJ1-2
V gene: TRBV5-1
CDR3 protein: CASSLKGTGSGYTF

J gene: TRBJ1-5
V gene: TRBV2
CDR3 protein: CASGGTEVGPQHF

J gene: TRBJ1-2
V gene: TRBV4-3
CDR3 protein: CASSQDSRGQGAGYTF

J gene: TRBJ2-7
V gene: TRBV19
CDR3 protein: CASSPGTGVYEQYF

J gene: TRBJ2-1
V gene: TRBV9
CDR3 protein: CASSVVLAGGEQFF

J gene: TRBJ2-3
V gene: TRBV7-2
CDR3 protein: CASSFFLASGSQDTQYF

J gene: TRBJ1-1
V gene: TRBV19
CDR3 protein: CASRKGPGGTEAFF

J gene: TRBJ1-1
V gene: TRBV30
CDR3 protein: CAWSVQGAVGAFF

J gene: TRBJ1-2
V gene: TRBV15
CDR3 protein: CATSRDLVTAYGYTF

J gene: TRBJ2-3
V gene: TRBV11-2
CDR3 protein: CASSPGDSTYTDTQYF

J gene: TRBJ2-2
V gene: TRBV28
CDR3 protein: CASRRQGMDGELFF